Listed here are 6 T cell receptor beta chains from one sample, sequenced in a study of blood T cells in healthy people across ages. Combining a sample-barcoded 5' primer with a J-beta primer mix, a second PCR ran for roughly 6 to 11 cycles. Each CDR3 protein is one row after TCRdb ran MiXCR on the 5' RACE reads. The sample includes approximately 960,000 distinct CDR3 sequences, almost 30% of them seen just once. These data were likewise used in another study, on T cells of mothers and their children.

The sample comprised blood. These receptors all come from a woman aged 35 to 49 in good health.

This clonotype was seen more than once but under ten times. V usage is TRBV19 and J usage is TRBJ1-5, with D possibly TRBD1 on 6 matching bases. The V end was cut by 7 bases, the J end by 3 bases, with 16 bases between. CDR3 length: 15 residues. Germline V gene lookup returns CDR1 LNHDA and CDR2 SQIVND (reference sequence). The DNA of the CDR3 is TGTGCCAGTAATTGGGGGCAGGCGAACAATCAGCCCCAGCATTTT. Translating gives CASNWGQANNQPQHF.

This clonotype was seen only a few times. The chain couples TRBV11-2 to TRBJ2-3, with D possibly called TRBD1 or TRBD2 (5 bases each). The CDR3 sequence is 16 residues long. The V and J ends lost 3 bases and 6 bases respectively, with 19 bases between them. Germline V gene data show CDR1 as SGHAT and CDR2 as FQNNGV. The CDR3 bases are TGTGCCAGCAGCTTTCCCCGGGACGTTAGCGTGGATACGCAGTATTTT. Protein sequence: CASSFPRDVSVDTQYF.

J is TRBJ2-2 and V is TRBV6-6; 8 bases are shared with TRBD1. The CDR3 contains 14 residues. Germline-derived CDR1 and CDR2 are MNHNY and SVGAGI (reference sequence). V trimming: 7 bases; J trimming: 7 bases; junction bases outside the gene matches: 8. The CDR3 is CASILTGAVGELFF. CDR3 nucleotides: TGTGCCAGCATTTTGACAGGGGCCGTCGGGGAGCTGTTTTTT.

This clonotype was observed a few times. CDR3 residues: CATSRVTGPHEQFF. Written as DNA, the CDR3 is TGTGCCACCAGCAGAGTCACAGGGCCCCACGAGCAGTTCTTC. The V call is TRBV15, the J call TRBJ2-1; D might be TRBD1 (6 bases). Trimming pared 1 base from V and 10 bases from J, leaving 14 bases between. CDR3 length: 14 residues. In germline, CDR1 is LNHNV, CDR2 YYDKDF (reference sequence).

The chain uses TRBV7-8 and TRBJ2-7; D uncertain. V lost 5 bases and J lost 4, with 21 bases in between. CDR1 is SGHVS, CDR2 FQNEAQ, per germline. The CDR3 consists of 16 residues. The CDR3 coding sequence is TGTGCCAGCAGCCCTACAGTTCTGCCGACACTTTACGAGCAGTACTTC. Protein product: CASSPTVLPTLYEQYF. Full variable domain (remainder filled in from reference TRBV7-8 and TRBJ2-7): GAGVSQSPRYKVAKRGQDVALRCDPISGHVSLFWYQQALGQGPEFLTYFQNEAQLDKSGLPSDRFFAERPEGSVSTLKIQRTQQEDSAVYLCASSPTVLPTLYEQYFGPGTRLTVT.

This clonotype turned up a few times. The chain couples TRBV20-1 to TRBJ2-1; possibly TRBD1 for D (6 bases). Matching the DNA end better, TRBJ2-7 makes the J call doubtful. The CDR3 runs 14 residues. Germline CDR1 reads DFQATT; CDR2 reads SNEGSKA (reference sequence). For the CDR3, the DNA is TGCAGTGCTCGACTACCGGACAGATACAATGAGCAGTACTTC. It encodes CSARLPDRYNEQYF.